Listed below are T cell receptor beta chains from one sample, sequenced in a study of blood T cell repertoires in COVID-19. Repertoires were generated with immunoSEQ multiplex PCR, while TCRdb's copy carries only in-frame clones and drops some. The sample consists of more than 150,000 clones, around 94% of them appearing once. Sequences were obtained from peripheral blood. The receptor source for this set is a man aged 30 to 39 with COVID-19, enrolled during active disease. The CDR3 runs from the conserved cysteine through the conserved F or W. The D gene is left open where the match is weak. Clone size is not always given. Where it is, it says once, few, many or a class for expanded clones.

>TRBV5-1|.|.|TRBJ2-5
CASSLVSGETQYF
TGCGCCAGCAGCTTGGTGTCAGGGGAGACCCAGTACTTC
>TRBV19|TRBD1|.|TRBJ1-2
CASSPTGQGAEGYTF
TGTGCCAGTAGTCCCACCGGACAGGGGGCGGAAGGCTACACCTTC
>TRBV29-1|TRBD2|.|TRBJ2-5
CSVLEEREAQYF
TGCAGCGTTTTAGAGGAACGGGAGGCCCAGTACTTC
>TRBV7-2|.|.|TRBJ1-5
CASSLIQGTQPQHF
TGTGCCAGCAGCTTAATACAGGGAACTCAGCCCCAGCATTTT
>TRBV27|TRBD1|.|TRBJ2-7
CASRALDRTYEQYF
TGTGCCAGCAGGGCCCTGGACAGGACTTACGAGCAGTACTTC
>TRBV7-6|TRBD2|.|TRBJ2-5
CASSAGGRVETQYF
TGTGCCAGCAGCGCGGGGGGGAGGGTTGAGACCCAGTACTTC
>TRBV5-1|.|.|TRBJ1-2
CASSPGLDRHRIVHGYTF
TGCGCCAGCAGCCCAGGATTGGACAGACATAGAATTGTTCATGGCTACACCTTC
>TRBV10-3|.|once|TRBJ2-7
CAISERRLAADEQYF
TGTGCCATCAGTGAGCGCCGCCTAGCTGCCGACGAGCAGTACTTC
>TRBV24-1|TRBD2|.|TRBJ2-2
CATRHTRGGGYTGELFF
TGTGCCACCAGACATACGCGAGGCGGGGGGTACACCGGGGAGCTGTTTTTT
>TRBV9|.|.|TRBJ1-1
CASSVVTGNTEAFF
TGTGCCAGCAGCGTAGTAACCGGGAACACTGAAGCTTTCTTT
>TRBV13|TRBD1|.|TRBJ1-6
CASSYGQAFSPLHF
TGTGCCAGCAGCTACGGACAGGCTTTTTCACCCCTCCACTTT
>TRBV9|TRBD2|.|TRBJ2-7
CASSDEGLNVDEQYF
TGTGCCAGCAGCGACGAGGGACTAAATGTCGACGAGCAGTACTTC
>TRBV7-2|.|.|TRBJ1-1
CASSLDFRPNTEAFF
TGTGCCAGCAGCTTAGATTTTCGTCCGAACACTGAAGCTTTCTTT
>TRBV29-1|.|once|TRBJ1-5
CSVEGMGPRVCNQPQHF
TGCAGCGTTGAAGGGATGGGGCCTAGGGTCTGCAATCAGCCCCAGCATTTT
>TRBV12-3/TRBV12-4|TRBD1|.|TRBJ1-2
CASSLGTGDGYTF
TGTGCCAGCAGTTTAGGGACAGGGGATGGCTACACCTTC
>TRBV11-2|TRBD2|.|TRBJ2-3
CASSLDPLGSGGTDTQYF
TGTGCCAGCAGCTTAGATCCCTTGGGTAGCGGGGGAACAGATACGCAGTATTTT
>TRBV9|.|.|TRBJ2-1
CASSVVGRSSYNEQFF
TGTGCCAGCAGCGTAGTTGGGAGGAGCTCCTACAATGAGCAGTTCTTC
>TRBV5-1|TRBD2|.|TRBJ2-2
CASSGGLADTGELFF
TGCGCCAGCAGCGGGGGACTAGCCGACACCGGGGAGCTGTTTTTT
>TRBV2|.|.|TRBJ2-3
CASSERMGLQHYDSTDTQYF
TGTGCCAGCAGTGAAAGGATGGGACTCCAACACTACGACAGCACAGATACGCAGTATTTT
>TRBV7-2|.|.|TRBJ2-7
CASSFRAQYEQYF
TGTGCCAGCAGCTTTCGAGCGCAGTACGAGCAGTACTTC
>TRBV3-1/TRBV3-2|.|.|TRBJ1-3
CASSRRDLNTIYF
TGTGCCAGCAGCCGACGGGACTTGAACACCATATATTTT
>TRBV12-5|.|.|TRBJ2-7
CASGLGQGLYEQYF
TGTGCTAGTGGTTTGGGGCAGGGACTGTACGAGCAGTACTTC
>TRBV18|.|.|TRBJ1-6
CASSPSDNSPLHF
TGTGCCAGCTCTCCGTCTGATAATTCACCCCTCCACTTT
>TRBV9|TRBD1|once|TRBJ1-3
CASSVEGQGGVRNTIYF
TGTGCCAGCAGCGTAGAGGGGCAGGGGGGAGTTAGAAACACCATATATTTT
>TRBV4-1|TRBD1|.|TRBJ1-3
CASSRDRGSGNTIYF
TGCGCCAGCAGTCGGGACAGGGGTTCTGGAAACACCATATATTTT
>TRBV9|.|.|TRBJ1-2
CASSVGESGVYGYTF
TGTGCCAGCAGCGTAGGAGAATCAGGGGTCTATGGCTACACCTTC
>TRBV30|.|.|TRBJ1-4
CAWGEGWGSNEKLFF
TGTGCCTGGGGGGAGGGATGGGGAAGCAATGAAAAACTGTTTTTT
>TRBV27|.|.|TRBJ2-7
CASSLARSYEQYF
TGTGCCAGCAGTTTAGCACGGAGCTACGAGCAGTACTTC
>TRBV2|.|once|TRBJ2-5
CASSEARRQTQYF
TGTGCCAGCAGTGAGGCTAGGAGACAGACCCAGTACTTC
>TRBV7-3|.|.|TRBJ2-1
CASSSSSGLGDEQFF
TGTGCCAGCAGCTCCTCGAGCGGACTCGGCGATGAGCAGTTCTTC
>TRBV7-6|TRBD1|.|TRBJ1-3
CASSLDPGGGGNTIYF
TGTGCCAGCAGCTTAGATCCAGGGGGCGGTGGAAACACCATATATTTT
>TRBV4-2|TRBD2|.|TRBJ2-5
CASSQVPGLAGSETQYF
TGTGCCAGCAGCCAAGTTCCGGGACTAGCGGGTTCGGAGACCCAGTACTTC
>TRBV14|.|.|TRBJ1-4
CASSHPTATNEKLFF
TGTGCCAGCAGCCACCCAACAGCAACTAATGAAAAACTGTTTTTT
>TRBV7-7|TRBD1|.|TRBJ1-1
CASSPGQGSTEAFF
TGTGCCAGCAGCCCGGGACAGGGTAGCACTGAAGCTTTCTTT
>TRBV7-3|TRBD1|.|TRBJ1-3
CASSANRGSGNTIYF
TGTGCCAGCAGCGCGAACAGGGGATCTGGAAACACCATATATTTT